Below, 25 T cell receptor beta chains from the same sample are listed, as sequenced in a study of blood T cell repertoires in COVID-19. TCRdb keeps only in-frame clones here, not all; method: immunoSEQ multiplex PCR. Here the sample spans fewer than 100,000 clones, 86% being singletons. Material for sequencing was peripheral blood. The receptors here all came from a man aged 55 to 70 with acute or convalescent COVID-19.

The chain is built from TRBV9 and TRBJ1-2, with D tentatively TRBD1 (6 bases). The V end was cut by 3 bases, the J end by 0 bases, with 12 bases between. This CDR3 is built from 15 residues. Germline CDR1 reads SGDLS; CDR2 reads YYNGEE. CDR3: CASSASGGANYGYTF. The CDR3 coding sequence is TGTGCCAGCAGCGCTTCGGGGGGCGCTAACTATGGCTACACCTTC.

The genes are TRBV7-9 and TRBJ1-1, with TRBD1 identical over 7 bases. Unmatched junction bases numbered 8, after V lost 6 bases and J lost 1 base. The length of the CDR3 is 15 residues. Germline loops: CDR1 SEHNR, CDR2 FQNEAQ (reference sequence). CDR3 in DNA: TGTGCCAGCAGTTCCAGGGGGTGGTCGAACACTGAAGCTTTCTTT. The encoded protein is CASSSRGWSNTEAFF.

The DNA for the CDR3 is TGTGCCAGCTCACCCGGGACAATTAATGAAAAACTGTTTTTT. Amino acids: CASSPGTINEKLFF. The chain uses TRBV18 and TRBJ1-4, with D perhaps TRBD1 (6 bases). The germline gives CDR1 KGHSH, CDR2 LQKENI. The CDR3 contains 14 residues. The germline V and J ends were trimmed by 3 bases and 4 bases, with 9 bases remaining between them. The full variable domain, its missing parts supplied by reference TRBV18 and TRBJ1-4, is NAGVMQNPRHLVRRRGQEARLRCSPMKGHSHVYWYRQLPEEGLKFMVYLQKENIIDESGMPKERFSAEFPKEGPSILRIQQVVRGDSAAYFCASSPGTINEKLFFGSGTQLSVL.

This clone is a singleton in its sample. This sequence joins TRBV2 and TRBJ2-5; D may be TRBD1 (6 bases). This CDR3 comprises 13 residues. Germline lookup yields CDR1 SNHLY and CDR2 FYNNEI. V lost 6 bases and J 5 bases, leaving 13 bases between the germline ends. The CDR3 sequence: CASRPQGQETQYF. As DNA, the CDR3 is TGTGCCAGCAGGCCTCAGGGGCAGGAGACCCAGTACTTC.

The chain couples TRBV4-1 to TRBJ1-2; TRBD1 matches 9 bases. Looked up from germline, CDR1 is MGHRA and CDR2 is YSYEKL. V lost 1 base to trimming and J lost 4 bases; unmatched junction nucleotides: 4. CDR3 length: 15 residues. The CDR3 loop is CASSQGTGAFYGYTF. The CDR3 DNA is TGCGCCAGCAGCCAAGGGACAGGGGCGTTCTATGGCTACACCTTC.

The chain couples TRBV19 to TRBJ2-1; 9 bases align to TRBD2. From germline, CDR1 is LNHDA and CDR2 SQIVND (reference sequence). The CDR3 is 14 residues long. Trimming removed 4 bases from V and 9 bases from J; junction bases left unmatched: 7. In DNA form, the CDR3 reads TGTGCCAGTAGTAATAGCGGGAGTCGCGGTGAGCAGTTCTTC. Its translation: CASSNSGSRGEQFF.

The gene calls are TRBV19 and TRBJ1-2, with D possibly being TRBD1 (5 bases). This CDR3 is built from 13 residues. CDR1 LNHDA and CDR2 SQIVND come from the germline V gene (reference sequence). Trimming pared 6 bases from V and 1 base from J, leaving 9 bases between. DNA of the CDR3: TGTGCCAGTAGCTGGGACTTTAACTATGGCTACACCTTC. Protein sequence: CASSWDFNYGYTF. Supplemented by reference TRBV19 and TRBJ1-2, the full variable domain reads DGGITQSPKYLFRKEGQNVTLSCEQNLNHDAMYWYRQDPGQGLRLIYYSQIVNDFQKGDIAEGYSVSREKKESFPLTVTSAQKNPTAFYLCASSWDFNYGYTFGSGTRLTVV.

J is TRBJ1-1 and V is TRBV23-1, with D maybe TRBD1 (6 bases). TRBV23-1 is an ORF, with its function uncertain. The CDR3 sequence is 14 residues long. Trimming shortened V by 3 bases and J by 4 bases, and 12 bases separated the two germline ends. The CDR3 DNA reads as TGCGCCAGCAGTCAGGGGGCGGTGGGCACTGAAGCTTTCTTT. This sequence encodes CASSQGAVGTEAFF.

The V gene is TRBV7-2, the J gene TRBJ2-5; 8 bases map to TRBD2. This CDR3 region has 15 residues. Germline V gives CDR1 SGHTA, CDR2 FQGNSA. Trimming at V came to 2 bases and at J to 3 bases, leaving 5 bases not matched to a gene. The CDR3 DNA is TGTGCCAGCAGCTTAACCGGGAGGGTTAAAGAGACCCAGTACTTC. Protein: CASSLTGRVKETQYF.

The V and J genes are TRBV7-8 and TRBJ1-6; D gene unclear. CDR1 and CDR2 from the germline V gene are SGHVS and FQNEAQ. The V end was cut by 0 bases, the J end by 8 bases, with 17 bases between. The CDR3 totals 17 residues. CDR3 sequence: CASSLALQAGVDSPLHF. The CDR3 coding sequence is TGTGCCAGCAGCTTAGCGCTCCAGGCAGGCGTGGATTCACCCCTCCACTTT.

For the CDR3, the DNA is TGCGCCAGCACGGGGACAGCGACCTCTCAGTTCTTC. This translates into CASTGTATSQFF. The chain uses TRBV5-1 and TRBJ2-1; 7 bases align to TRBD1. V was pared by 6 bases and J by 13 bases, with 10 bases of the junction left unmatched. The germline gives CDR1 SGHRS, CDR2 YFSETQ. CDR3 length: 12 residues.

J is TRBJ2-1 and V is TRBV7-3; possibly TRBD2 for D (6 bases). This CDR3 contains 15 residues. V lost 4 bases and J lost 6, with 16 bases in between. The germline gives CDR1 SGHTA, CDR2 FQGTGA. The CDR3 loop reads CASSSWGGRSNEQFF. The CDR3, as DNA: TGTGCCAGCAGCTCCTGGGGAGGACGGAGCAATGAGCAGTTCTTC.

Note on this clone: Likely a read error: the CDR3 ends without its conserved phenylalanine or tryptophan. The chain couples TRBV9 to TRBJ2-7, with 9 bases that match TRBD2. The V gene end was trimmed by 0 bases and the J gene end by 5 bases; junction bases not matched to a gene: 3. This CDR3 contains 14 residues. Germline-derived CDR1 and CDR2 are SGDLS and YYNGEE. CDR3 sequence: CASSVEVAGDEQYL. The CDR3 DNA reads as TGTGCCAGCAGCGTAGAGGTAGCGGGAGACGAGCAGTACCTC.

The rearrangement joins TRBV19 to TRBJ2-7, with 13 bases lining up with TRBD2. Trimming took 5 bases from V and 6 from J; bases not matched to a gene: 4. Germline CDR1 and CDR2: LNHDA and SQIVND (reference sequence). CDR3 length equals 14 residues. The CDR3 protein is CASSWTSGRGEQYF. The CDR3 region has the DNA TGTGCCAGTAGTTGGACTAGCGGGAGAGGCGAGCAGTACTTC. Together with reference TRBV19 and TRBJ2-7, the CDR3 gives the full variable domain: DGGITQSPKYLFRKEGQNVTLSCEQNLNHDAMYWYRQDPGQGLRLIYYSQIVNDFQKGDIAEGYSVSREKKESFPLTVTSAQKNPTAFYLCASSWTSGRGEQYFGPGTRLTVT.

The chain couples TRBV5-6 to TRBJ1-2; TRBD1 aligns across 8 bases. The CDR3 covers 15 residues. With V trimmed by 4 bases and J by 3 bases, 8 bases remained unmatched. CDR1 is SGHDT and CDR2 is YYEEEE in the germline V gene. CDR3: CASSDRGKNHYGYTF. CDR3 nucleotide sequence: TGTGCCAGCAGCGACAGGGGAAAGAACCACTATGGCTACACCTTC.

The rearrangement uses TRBV2 and TRBJ1-1; no definite D call. V was cut by 7 bases and J by 8 bases, with 14 bases left in between. The germline V gene has CDR1 SNHLY and CDR2 FYNNEI. The CDR3 contains 12 residues. The CDR3 here is CASNQQPKEAFF. The CDR3 DNA reads as TGTGCCAGCAATCAACAACCCAAGGAAGCTTTCTTT.

V is TRBV19 and J is TRBJ1-4, with a possible D match to TRBD1 (5 bases). Trimming removed 7 bases from V and 8 bases from J, with 20 bases in between. The germline V gene encodes CDR1 LNHDA and CDR2 SQIVND (reference sequence). The CDR3 contains 15 residues. The CDR3 DNA is TGTGCCAGTACCCCATGGGGGGAAAGGCCCGAAAAACTGTTTTTT. It specifies CASTPWGERPEKLFF.

This rearrangement joins TRBV19 to TRBJ1-5, with TRBD1 matching over 7 bases. Trimming removed 8 bases from V and 2 bases from J; junction bases left unmatched: 3. CDR3 length: 13 residues. Per the germline V gene, CDR1 is LNHDA and CDR2 is SQIVND (reference sequence). This CDR3 is CASGGTGNQPQHF. The DNA for the CDR3 is TGTGCCAGTGGGGGGACAGGCAATCAGCCCCAGCATTTT. The entire variable domain, with the rest obtained from reference TRBV19 and TRBJ1-5, is as follows: DGGITQSPKYLFRKEGQNVTLSCEQNLNHDAMYWYRQDPGQGLRLIYYSQIVNDFQKGDIAEGYSVSREKKESFPLTVTSAQKNPTAFYLCASGGTGNQPQHFGDGTRLSIL.

V gene TRBV3-1 (or the pseudogene TRBV3-2) combines with J gene TRBJ1-1; D is undetermined. The V end lost 3 bases, the J end lost 5 bases, and 10 bases lay between the germline ends. This CDR3 is built from 13 residues. Germline V gene sequence: CDR1 LGHDT, CDR2 YNNKEL (reference sequence). Written as DNA, the CDR3 is TGTGCCAGCAGCCACGCAACACGAACTGAAGCTTTCTTT. It specifies CASSHATRTEAFF.

V gene TRBV5-6 combines with J gene TRBJ1-2; 9 bases fit TRBD1. The germline gives CDR1 SGHDT, CDR2 YYEEEE. CDR3 length: 15 amino acids. With 0 bases clipped from V and 7 bases from J, the junction kept 7 bases outside the gene matches. In nucleotides, the CDR3 is TGTGCCAGCAGCTTGGCTACAGGGGGCGCATTTGGCTACACCTTC. As protein: CASSLATGGAFGYTF. The full variable domain, rest sourced from reference TRBV5-6 and TRBJ1-2, is DAGVTQSPTHLIKTRGQQVTLRCSPKSGHDTVSWYQQALGQGPQFIFQYYEEEERQRGNFPDRFSGHQFPNYSSELNVNALLLGDSALYLCASSLATGGAFGYTFGSGTRLTVV.

In its sample, this clone was seen a few times. The CDR3 sequence is CASTYLRGPRNEQFF. The CDR3 region has the DNA TGTGCCAGCACCTATTTGCGGGGGCCGCGGAATGAGCAGTTCTTC. V gene TRBV11-2 combines with J gene TRBJ2-1; D might be TRBD2 (7 bases). V shed 7 bases and J shed 7 bases, with 20 bases lying between them. This CDR3 spans 15 amino acids. Germline values: CDR1 SGHAT, CDR2 FQNNGV.

The V gene is TRBV7-2, the J gene TRBJ2-5; TRBD2 matches 9 bases. Germline CDR1 SGHTA, CDR2 FQGNSA. This CDR3 is 16 amino acids long. V trimming: 2 bases; J trimming: 4 bases; junction bases outside the gene matches: 8. Here the CDR3 reads CASSLSAAGGLETQYF. CDR3 in DNA: TGTGCCAGCAGCTTATCTGCGGCGGGGGGGTTAGAGACCCAGTACTTC.

This clone was seen just once. This sequence joins TRBV19 and TRBJ2-3, with 8 positions matching TRBD2. V lost 4 bases, J lost 5 bases, and 14 bases stayed unmatched. This CDR3 has 17 amino acids. Germline V gives CDR1 LNHDA, CDR2 SQIVND (reference sequence). CDR3 residues: CASSTGKLAGLGDTQYF. The CDR3 coding sequence is TGTGCCAGTAGTACGGGGAAATTAGCGGGATTAGGAGATACGCAGTATTTT.

This chain joins TRBV7-2 and TRBJ1-4; D possibly corresponds to TRBD1 (5 bases). Germline-derived CDR1 and CDR2 are SGHTA and FQGNSA. V was cut by 0 bases and J by 1 base, with 15 bases left in between. The CDR3 has 18 residues. In nucleotides, the CDR3 is TGTGCCAGCAGCTTAGCGGGGTCAGGGTGGGGAACTAATGAAAAACTGTTTTTT. Protein sequence: CASSLAGSGWGTNEKLFF.

V usage is TRBV14 and J usage is TRBJ2-1, with D hard to call. The germline V gene encodes CDR1 SGHDN and CDR2 FVKESK. V was trimmed by 3 bases and J by 6 bases, leaving 6 bases between them. This CDR3 region has 12 residues. The DNA of the CDR3 is TGTGCCAGCAGCCAGTACAGCAATGAGCAGTTCTTC. It specifies CASSQYSNEQFF. Supplemented by reference TRBV14 and TRBJ2-1, the full variable domain reads EAGVTQFPSHSVIEKGQTVTLRCDPISGHDNLYWYRRVMGKEIKFLLHFVKESKQDESGMPNNRFLAERTGGTYSTLKVQPAELEDSGVYFCASSQYSNEQFFGPGTRLTVL.